A single sample gave rise to the 15 T cell receptor beta chains below, sequenced in a study of T cell changes during pregnancy in multiple sclerosis. Method: immunoSEQ multiplex PCR; TCRdb's copy keeps in-frame clones and lacks some. The table has tens of thousands of clones, approximately 90% seen once. The source material was CD8+ T cells from peripheral blood mononuclear cells, sampled before pregnancy. The source is a female donor with multiple sclerosis, enrolled in a pregnancy study.

The rearrangement links TRBV28 to TRBJ2-5; D possibly corresponds to TRBD1 (5 bases). V gave up 5 bases and J gave up 1 base, with 17 bases separating them. This CDR3 is built from 16 residues. Germline V gives CDR1 MDHEN, CDR2 SYDVKM. In DNA form, the CDR3 reads TGTGCCAGCAGTCCAGGGCCTGGGATGGGCCAAGAGACCCAGTACTTC. It is translated as CASSPGPGMGQETQYF.

The chain links TRBV25-1 to TRBJ1-5, with D possibly TRBD1 on 5 matching bases. The CDR3 has 17 amino acids. Germline CDR1 MGHDK, CDR2 SYGVNS. Trimming took 2 bases from V and 7 from J, leaving 21 bases between them. CDR3 amino acids: CASSETVGAGCRQPQHF. In nucleotides, the CDR3 is TGTGCCAGCAGTGAAACGGTAGGGGCAGGGTGTAGGCAGCCCCAGCATTTT. The complete variable domain, with remaining parts taken from reference TRBV25-1 and TRBJ1-5, reads EADIYQTPRYLVIGTGKKITLECSQTMGHDKMYWYQQDPGMELHLIHYSYGVNSTEKGDLSSESTVSRIRTEHFPLTLESARPSHTSQYLCASSETVGAGCRQPQHFGDGTRLSIL.

The V and J genes are TRBV29-1 and TRBJ2-1; 8 nucleotides line up with TRBD1. The germline gives CDR1 SQVTM, CDR2 ANQGSEA. V dropped 6 bases and J dropped 4; count of bases not matched to a gene: 5. CDR3 length equals 13 residues. Here the CDR3 DNA reads TGCAGCGTGGTGACAGGGGATTACAATGAGCAGTTCTTC. Encoded protein: CSVVTGDYNEQFF.

The rearrangement joins TRBV12-5 to TRBJ2-5; 8 bases fit TRBD2. The CDR3 spans 16 residues. Per germline, CDR1 LGHNT and CDR2 FRNRAP. The trim removed 3 bases at V and 4 bases at J, leaving 10 bases unmatched. CDR3 region: CASGFQAGANRETQYF. The DNA for the CDR3 is TGTGCTAGTGGTTTCCAAGCGGGAGCTAATCGAGAGACCCAGTACTTC. Using reference TRBV12-5 and TRBJ2-5 for the parts outside the CDR3, the full variable domain is DARVTQTPRHKVTEMGQEVTMRCQPILGHNTVFWYRQTMMQGLELLAYFRNRAPLDDSGMPKDRFSAEMPDATLATLKIQPSEPRDSAVYFCASGFQAGANRETQYFGPGTRLLVL.

This rearrangement joins TRBV9 to TRBJ2-1; D is perhaps TRBD1 (5 bases). The ends were cut back, 0 bases at V and 6 bases at J, with 13 bases in the middle. The CDR3 consists of 15 residues. Germline assignment: CDR1 SGDLS and CDR2 YYNGEE. Here the CDR3 DNA reads TGTGCCAGCAGCGTAGAAGGGGCTGTCGCCAATGAGCAGTTCTTC. Protein product: CASSVEGAVANEQFF. The full variable domain, in which reference TRBV9 and TRBJ2-1 provide the parts outside the CDR3, is DSGVTQTPKHLITATGQRVTLRCSPRSGDLSVYWYQQSLDQGLQFLIQYYNGEERAKGNILERFSAQQFPDLHSELNLSSLELGDSALYFCASSVEGAVANEQFFGPGTRLTVL.

The rearrangement joins TRBV30 to TRBJ2-2, with 8 bases lining up with TRBD2. This CDR3 has 15 residues. V lost 7 bases, J lost 2 bases, and 9 bases stayed unmatched. Per the germline V gene, CDR1 is GTSNPN and CDR2 is SVGIG (reference sequence). The CDR3 spells CASSAGGLNTGELFF. CDR3 nucleotides: TGTGCCTCCTCGGCGGGAGGTCTTAACACCGGGGAGCTGTTTTTT.

The rearrangement links TRBV5-5 to TRBJ2-7; 8 positions match TRBD1. This CDR3 has 15 residues. Germline V gene lookup returns CDR1 SGHKS and CDR2 YYEKEE (reference sequence). Trimming at V came to 4 bases and at J to 0 bases, leaving 6 bases not matched to a gene. CDR3 coding DNA: TGTGCCAGCAGCCAGATACAGGGGGGCTCCTACGAGCAGTACTTC. It specifies CASSQIQGGSYEQYF.

This chain uses TRBV2 with TRBJ2-3; a weak D match, TRBD1 (5 bases). CDR1 is SNHLY and CDR2 is FYNNEI in the germline V gene. CDR3 length: 14 amino acids. The V end was cut by 7 bases, the J end by 1 base, with 12 bases between. CDR3 nucleotides: TGTGCCAGCATAAGGGGTCCGCGCACAGATACGCAGTATTTT. Translated: CASIRGPRTDTQYF. Based on the CDR3 plus reference TRBV2 and TRBJ2-3, the full variable domain is EPEVTQTPSHQVTQMGQEVILRCVPISNHLYFYWYRQILGQKVEFLVSFYNNEISEKSEIFDDQFSVERPDGSNFTLKIRSTKLEDSAMYFCASIRGPRTDTQYFGPGTRLTVL.

The CDR3 nucleotides are TGTGCCAGCAGTGTACCGGGACTACCAACCTACGAGCAGTACTTC. Amino acid sequence: CASSVPGLPTYEQYF. The genes are TRBV27 and TRBJ2-7; 7 nucleotides agree with TRBD2. This CDR3 contains 15 residues. Trimming cost V 5 bases and J 2 bases; bases outside gene matches: 9. From germline, CDR1 is MNHEY and CDR2 SMNVEV (reference sequence).

The chain recombines TRBV7-6 with TRBJ2-6; TRBD2 matches at 8 bases. The CDR3 length is 19 residues. CDR1 and CDR2 from the germline V gene are SGHVS and FNYEAQ. With 0 bases clipped from V and 0 bases from J, the junction kept 7 bases outside the gene matches. CDR3 sequence (DNA): TGTGCCAGCAGCTTAGCGGCGGGAGGCCATCTCTCTGGGGCCAACGTCCTGACTTTC. Translation gives CASSLAAGGHLSGANVLTF.

V usage is TRBV10-2 and J usage is TRBJ2-1, with D unresolved. V was shortened by 1 base and J by 3 bases, with 4 bases between the two germline ends. The CDR3 spans 13 residues. Germline V gene data show CDR1 as WSHSY and CDR2 as SAAADI. CDR3 sequence (DNA): TGCGCCAGCAGTGAGTTAAACTACAATGAGCAGTTCTTC. It yields the protein CASSELNYNEQFF.

The V gene is TRBV27, the J gene TRBJ2-5, with D possibly matching TRBD2 (6 bases). Per the germline V gene, CDR1 is MNHEY and CDR2 is SMNVEV (reference sequence). The V end was cut by 5 bases, the J end by 5 bases, with 21 bases between. The CDR3 is 16 amino acids. As DNA, the CDR3 is TGTGCCAGCAGTCGCTCGGGAGAGGGGCTAAGGGAGACCCAGTACTTC. Translating it yields CASSRSGEGLRETQYF.

The chain links TRBV27 to TRBJ2-1; TRBD2 matches 13 bases. The trim removed 5 bases at V and 8 bases at J, leaving 6 bases unmatched. CDR3 length: 15 residues. In germline, CDR1 is MNHEY, CDR2 SMNVEV (reference sequence). For the CDR3, the DNA is TGTGCCAGCAGTCTAACTAGCGGGAGGGGGCATGAGCAGTTCTTC. Translation gives CASSLTSGRGHEQFF.

This clone was seen just once. CDR3 residues: CASSVAGLGEKLFF. The CDR3 DNA reads as TGTGCCAGCAGCGTGGCGGGTTTGGGCGAAAAACTGTTTTTT. This sequence joins TRBV9 and TRBJ1-4, with D uncertain. In germline, CDR1 is SGDLS, CDR2 YYNGEE. The CDR3 consists of 14 residues. Trimming took 2 bases from V and 8 from J, leaving 13 bases between them.

This chain connects TRBV29-1 to TRBJ2-6; D might be TRBD1 (5 bases). CDR1 and CDR2 (germline): SQVTM, ANQGSEA. The CDR3 spans 15 residues. The V gene lost 4 bases and the J gene lost 3 bases, with 13 bases spanning the gap. For the CDR3, the DNA is TGCAGCGTTGGGTCCAGGGTAAATGGGGCCAACGTCCTGACTTTC. Translation gives CSVGSRVNGANVLTF.